The 8 T cell receptor beta chains listed next were all sequenced from one sample in a study of T cell responses to AZD1222 COVID-19 vaccine. The repertoire was sequenced with immunoSEQ multiplex PCR; TCRdb's copy has only in-frame clones and lacks some. In the table there are approximately 170,000 clones, around 94% of which are singletons. The sample was peripheral blood, taken 28 days after the second AZD1222 dose. Receptors were obtained from an adult who received the AZD1222 COVID-19 vaccine.

This sequence joins TRBV15 and TRBJ2-5; 13 bases are a match to TRBD2. In germline, CDR1 is LNHNV, CDR2 YYDKDF (reference sequence). The junction had 4 bases not matched to a gene; V was cut back by 6 bases and J by 0 bases. This CDR3 spans 16 amino acids. CDR3 protein: CATRKGLAGDQETQYF. The DNA for the CDR3 is TGTGCCACCAGGAAAGGACTAGCGGGAGACCAAGAGACCCAGTACTTC.

The chain couples TRBV10-3 to TRBJ1-1, with D possibly TRBD1 on 5 matching bases. Trimming shortened V by 6 bases and J by 0 bases, and 8 bases separated the two germline ends. The germline V gene has CDR1 ENHRY and CDR2 SYGVKD. The CDR3 sequence is 13 residues long. The CDR3 coding sequence is TGTGCCATCAGGGAGGGGATGAACACTGAAGCTTTCTTT. Amino acids: CAIREGMNTEAFF.

This chain uses TRBV29-1 with TRBJ2-3; 8 positions agree with TRBD2. This CDR3 spans 14 amino acids. The junction had 5 bases not matched to a gene; V was cut back by 5 bases and J by 1 base. Germline V gene sequence: CDR1 SQVTM, CDR2 ANQGSEA. DNA of the CDR3: TGCAGCGTTTCGACTAGCGTTGGCACAGATACGCAGTATTTT. Its translation: CSVSTSVGTDTQYF.

The rearrangement links TRBV28 to TRBJ2-1; D uncertain. This CDR3 region has 15 residues. V gave up 3 bases and J gave up 2 bases, with 11 bases separating them. The V gene's germline CDR1 is MDHEN and CDR2 SYDVKM. The CDR3: CASSLVRLTYNEQFF. CDR3 DNA: TGTGCCAGCAGTTTGGTCAGATTAACCTACAATGAGCAGTTCTTC.

This chain joins TRBV5-1 and TRBJ2-1, with D tentatively TRBD2 (5 bases). Germline CDR1 is SGHRS and CDR2 is YFSETQ. The CDR3 contains 13 residues. Trimming stripped 4 bases from V and 5 bases from J, with 10 bases between. For the CDR3, the DNA is TGCGCCAGCAGCGCCACGGGGAACAATGAGCAGTTCTTC. It is translated as CASSATGNNEQFF.

The chain has TRBV15 and TRBJ2-4; D gene unclear. The CDR3 consists of 15 residues. Deletions cut 3 bases from V and 3 bases from J, with 12 bases between. The V gene's germline CDR1 is LNHNV and CDR2 YYDKDF (reference sequence). CDR3 coding DNA: TGTGCCACCAGCAGCGGTGGGTATGTCAAAAACATTCAGTACTTC. This gives the protein CATSSGGYVKNIQYF.

J is TRBJ2-3 and V is TRBV9, with 8 bases identical to TRBD2. Germline V gene data show CDR1 as SGDLS and CDR2 as YYNGEE. The CDR3 totals 16 residues. The trim removed 0 bases at V and 4 bases at J, leaving 7 bases unmatched. The CDR3: CASSVAAAGAADTQYF. The CDR3 DNA reads TGTGCCAGCAGCGTAGCTGCAGCGGGAGCGGCAGATACGCAGTATTTT.

The rearrangement joins TRBV12-3 or TRBV12-4 to TRBJ1-2; D not certain. CDR3 length: 13 residues. Deletions cut 1 base from V and 3 bases from J, with 6 bases between. Here the CDR3 reads CASSLGYDYGYTF. The CDR3 coding sequence is TGTGCCAGCAGTTTAGGATATGACTATGGCTACACCTTC.